Listed below are T cell receptor beta chains from one sample, sequenced in a study of T cell repertoires in cytomegalovirus infection. Their cognate antigens are unknown. TCRdb analysed the reads with MiXCR anew, one entry per CDR3 protein. The profile shows 750,000 to 900,000 distinct CDR3 sequences, about 29% of them singletons. Sequenced here: cultured CD8+ T cells from PBMCs, sampled from culture after CMV antigen stimulation. The receptors come from a human donor in good health (CMV status not recorded). Some clones in this sample may be carry-over from other donors' samples. The CDR3 runs from the conserved cysteine through the conserved F or W. The D gene is left open where the match is weak. Size tells how often a clone was seen (once, few, many) or the class of an expanded clone, and some rows leave it out.

D gene: -; CDR3 length: 11; clone size: many; V gene: TRBV12-3/TRBV12-4; J gene: TRBJ1-2; CDR3 DNA: TGTGCCAGCAGACGGTTCTATGGCTACACCTTC; CDR3 protein: CASRRFYGYTF
D gene: TRBD1; CDR3 length: 19; clone size: once; V gene: TRBV6-2/TRBV6-3; J gene: TRBJ2-1; CDR3 DNA: TGTGCCAGCAGTTACTCGACGATCCCGACAGGGCACTCCTACAATGAGCAGTTCTTC; CDR3 protein: CASSYSTIPTGHSYNEQFF
D gene: TRBD2; CDR3 length: 17; clone size: -; V gene: TRBV6-1; J gene: TRBJ2-2; CDR3 DNA: TGTGCCAGCAGTGAATGGTTTCTAGCGGCCAACACCGGGGAGCTGTTTTTT; CDR3 protein: CASSEWFLAANTGELFF
D gene: -; CDR3 length: 15; clone size: -; V gene: TRBV27; J gene: TRBJ1-4; CDR3 DNA: TGTGCCAGCAGTTTCGGGTGGGACATAGGTGAAAAACTGTTTTTT; CDR3 protein: CASSFGWDIGEKLFF
D gene: -; CDR3 length: 12; clone size: -; V gene: TRBV6-6; J gene: TRBJ2-7; CDR3 DNA: TGTGCCAGCAGTGGGACATTAGGCGAGCAGTACTTC; CDR3 protein: CASSGTLGEQYF
D gene: -; CDR3 length: 12; clone size: -; V gene: TRBV7-2; J gene: TRBJ2-1; CDR3 DNA: TGTGCCACCCTTCTGAAGGGGAATGAGCAGTTCTTC; CDR3 protein: CATLLKGNEQFF
D gene: TRBD1; CDR3 length: 16; clone size: few; V gene: TRBV6-1; J gene: TRBJ1-5; CDR3 DNA: TGTGCCAGCAGTGAACTCGGACAGGGAGGCAATCAGCCCCAGCATTTT; CDR3 protein: CASSELGQGGNQPQHF
D gene: -; CDR3 length: 15; clone size: few; V gene: TRBV6-6; J gene: TRBJ1-4; CDR3 DNA: TGTGCCAGCAGTTACTCGGCAGCAACTAATGAAAAACTGTTTTTT; CDR3 protein: CASSYSAATNEKLFF
D gene: -; CDR3 length: 14; clone size: -; V gene: TRBV27; J gene: TRBJ2-7; CDR3 DNA: TGTGCCAGCAGTTTGGGCAGGGACGCCTACGAGCAGTACTTC; CDR3 protein: CASSLGRDAYEQYF
D gene: -; CDR3 length: 13; clone size: -; V gene: TRBV6-6; J gene: TRBJ2-1; CDR3 DNA: TGTGCCAGCAGCCCATTTCGGGGGAATGAGCAGTTCTTC; CDR3 protein: CASSPFRGNEQFF
D gene: TRBD1; CDR3 length: 14; clone size: -; V gene: TRBV7-9; J gene: TRBJ1-1; CDR3 DNA: TGTGCCAGCAGCACGACAGGGGGGAGCACTGAAGCTTTCTTT; CDR3 protein: CASSTTGGSTEAFF
D gene: TRBD1; CDR3 length: 15; clone size: few; V gene: TRBV2; J gene: TRBJ2-7; CDR3 DNA: TGTGCCAGCGTAGAATTACAGGGGGAAGCCTACGAGCAGTACTTC; CDR3 protein: CASVELQGEAYEQYF
D gene: TRBD2; CDR3 length: 13; clone size: -; V gene: TRBV25-1; J gene: TRBJ2-5; CDR3 DNA: TGTGCCAGCAGAACGGGGGGATGGGAGACCCAGTACTTC; CDR3 protein: CASRTGGWETQYF
D gene: TRBD2; CDR3 length: 15; clone size: -; V gene: TRBV20-1; J gene: TRBJ2-1; CDR3 DNA: TGCAGTGCTAGGGAAAGCGGGGGGCCCTACAATGAGCAGTTCTTC; CDR3 protein: CSARESGGPYNEQFF
D gene: -; CDR3 length: 14; clone size: few; V gene: TRBV27; J gene: TRBJ1-1; CDR3 DNA: TGTGCCAGCAGTTTGATAGCGGGTATCACTGAAGCTTTCTTT; CDR3 protein: CASSLIAGITEAFF
D gene: -; CDR3 length: 15; clone size: -; V gene: TRBV27; J gene: TRBJ1-1; CDR3 DNA: TGTGCCAGCAGCCCATATCTCAGAATGAACACTGAAGCTTTCTTT; CDR3 protein: CASSPYLRMNTEAFF
D gene: -; CDR3 length: 15; clone size: -; V gene: TRBV4-1; J gene: TRBJ2-2; CDR3 DNA: TGCGCCAGCAGCCAATTGGTCGGGGCCACCGGGGAGCTGTTTTTT; CDR3 protein: CASSQLVGATGELFF
D gene: -; CDR3 length: 15; clone size: -; V gene: TRBV11-3; J gene: TRBJ1-4; CDR3 DNA: TGTGCCAGCAGCCCTCAGGGGCGGGGAATTGAAAAACTGTTTTTT; CDR3 protein: CASSPQGRGIEKLFF
D gene: -; CDR3 length: 12; clone size: few; V gene: TRBV27; J gene: TRBJ2-1; CDR3 DNA: TGTGCCAGCAGTTTAAGGGGTAGCGAGCAGTTCTTC; CDR3 protein: CASSLRGSEQFF
D gene: TRBD1; CDR3 length: 15; clone size: -; V gene: TRBV13; J gene: TRBJ2-5; CDR3 DNA: TGTGCCAGCAGCTCTGACAGGGGGCGGGGTGAGACCCAGTACTTC; CDR3 protein: CASSSDRGRGETQYF
D gene: -; CDR3 length: 15; clone size: many; V gene: TRBV7-6; J gene: TRBJ2-3; CDR3 DNA: TGTGCCAGCAGCTTTACAGGTAGCAGCACAGATACGCAGTATTTT; CDR3 protein: CASSFTGSSTDTQYF
D gene: -; CDR3 length: 15; clone size: -; V gene: TRBV28; J gene: TRBJ1-1; CDR3 DNA: TGTGCCAGCAGTTTAAGCATCGGGGCAGCCACTGAAGCTTTCTTT; CDR3 protein: CASSLSIGAATEAFF
D gene: -; CDR3 length: 14; clone size: -; V gene: TRBV11-1; J gene: TRBJ2-3; CDR3 DNA: TGTGCCAGCAGCTTACACCCCCCCGCAGATACGCAGTATTTT; CDR3 protein: CASSLHPPADTQYF
D gene: TRBD2; CDR3 length: 16; clone size: few; V gene: TRBV6-6; J gene: TRBJ2-3; CDR3 DNA: TGTGCCAGCAGTTCTCTCGGGACTAGCGGGGAAGATACGCAGTATTTT; CDR3 protein: CASSSLGTSGEDTQYF
D gene: -; CDR3 length: 14; clone size: -; V gene: TRBV7-9; J gene: TRBJ2-7; CDR3 DNA: TGTGCCAGCAGCGCGACGTCAGGGGATTACGAGCAGTACTTC; CDR3 protein: CASSATSGDYEQYF
D gene: TRBD1; CDR3 length: 12; clone size: -; V gene: TRBV10-3; J gene: TRBJ2-7; CDR3 DNA: TGTGCCACCCAGGGGGCCGACTACGAGCAGTACTTC; CDR3 protein: CATQGADYEQYF
D gene: TRBD1; CDR3 length: 15; clone size: -; V gene: TRBV25-1; J gene: TRBJ2-7; CDR3 DNA: TGTGCCAGCAGTCAGGGACAGGGGTGGTCCTACGAGCAGTACTTC; CDR3 protein: CASSQGQGWSYEQYF
D gene: -; CDR3 length: 19; clone size: few; V gene: TRBV6-6; J gene: TRBJ2-1; CDR3 DNA: TGTGCCAGCAGTTACTCGATTGTTTCTAGGATAAGCTCCTACAATGAGCAGTTCTTC; CDR3 protein: CASSYSIVSRISSYNEQFF
D gene: -; CDR3 length: 18; clone size: -; V gene: TRBV14; J gene: TRBJ2-3; CDR3 DNA: TGTGCCAGCAGCCAAGAACCTTTGAAGGTGACTCGCACAGATACGCAGTATTTT; CDR3 protein: CASSQEPLKVTRTDTQYF
D gene: -; CDR3 length: 14; clone size: many; V gene: TRBV19; J gene: TRBJ1-5; CDR3 DNA: TGTGCCAGTATGGGACGGGATAGCAATCAGCCCCAGCATTTT; CDR3 protein: CASMGRDSNQPQHF
D gene: -; CDR3 length: 14; clone size: -; V gene: TRBV7-3; J gene: TRBJ2-5; CDR3 DNA: TGTGCCAGCAGTTTCACGGGAGCAAGAGAGACCCAGTACTTC; CDR3 protein: CASSFTGARETQYF
D gene: TRBD1; CDR3 length: 17; clone size: -; V gene: TRBV20-1; J gene: TRBJ1-5; CDR3 DNA: TGCAGTGCTAGAGATATGCTGACAGGGTATAGCAATCAGCCCCAGCATTTT; CDR3 protein: CSARDMLTGYSNQPQHF
D gene: -; CDR3 length: 16; clone size: few; V gene: TRBV27; J gene: TRBJ1-6; CDR3 DNA: TGTGCCAGCAGTCAAAGACAGCTAGATAATAATTCACCCCTCCACTTT; CDR3 protein: CASSQRQLDNNSPLHF
D gene: -; CDR3 length: 15; clone size: many; V gene: TRBV7-6; J gene: TRBJ2-5; CDR3 DNA: TGTGCCAGCAGCCGAGGACCGTTTAAGCAAGAGACCCAGTACTTC; CDR3 protein: CASSRGPFKQETQYF
D gene: TRBD1; CDR3 length: 15; clone size: few; V gene: TRBV28; J gene: TRBJ2-3; CDR3 DNA: TGTGCCAGCAGGAAAACCACTCAACTAGTCGGGACAGGGTATTTT; CDR3 protein: CASRKTTQLVGTGYF
D gene: -; CDR3 length: 12; clone size: -; V gene: TRBV20-1; J gene: TRBJ1-5; CDR3 DNA: TGCAGTGTAGCCGGGTTCAATCAGCCCCAGCATTTT; CDR3 protein: CSVAGFNQPQHF
D gene: -; CDR3 length: 15; clone size: many; V gene: TRBV11-1; J gene: TRBJ2-5; CDR3 DNA: TGTGCCAGCAGCTCACCGGGACCTAATCAAGAGACCCAGTACTTC; CDR3 protein: CASSSPGPNQETQYF
D gene: -; CDR3 length: 15; clone size: -; V gene: TRBV5-4; J gene: TRBJ2-2; CDR3 DNA: TGTGCCAGCAGCTTGGCATTCGGGGACACCGGGGAGCTGTTTTTT; CDR3 protein: CASSLAFGDTGELFF
D gene: -; CDR3 length: 16; clone size: -; V gene: TRBV10-3; J gene: TRBJ1-2; CDR3 DNA: TGTGCCATCAGTGACCCGGACCTATCCCCAAACTATGGCTACACCTTC; CDR3 protein: CAISDPDLSPNYGYTF
D gene: -; CDR3 length: 14; clone size: many; V gene: TRBV12-3/TRBV12-4; J gene: TRBJ2-5; CDR3 DNA: TGTGCCAGCAGTTTTTTGGCTAGCCAAGAGACCCAGTACTTC; CDR3 protein: CASSFLASQETQYF
D gene: TRBD1; CDR3 length: 14; clone size: few; V gene: TRBV27; J gene: TRBJ1-6; CDR3 DNA: TGTGCCAGCAGTTTATTGCAGGGGGGCTCACCCCTCCACTTT; CDR3 protein: CASSLLQGGSPLHF
D gene: TRBD2; CDR3 length: 15; clone size: -; V gene: TRBV7-9; J gene: TRBJ2-3; CDR3 DNA: TGTGCCAGCAGGACAGCGGGGGGCCCCACAGATACGCAGTATTTT; CDR3 protein: CASRTAGGPTDTQYF
D gene: TRBD1; CDR3 length: 17; clone size: few; V gene: TRBV5-1; J gene: TRBJ1-1; CDR3 DNA: TGCGCCAGCAGCCCGGAGGGGCGGACAGGGAGCGGGATTGAAGCTTTCTTT; CDR3 protein: CASSPEGRTGSGIEAFF
D gene: TRBD1; CDR3 length: 15; clone size: -; V gene: TRBV24-1; J gene: TRBJ1-5; CDR3 DNA: TGTGCCACCAGTGACTCCCTCAGGGGGAATCAGCCCCAGCATTTT; CDR3 protein: CATSDSLRGNQPQHF
D gene: -; CDR3 length: 15; clone size: few; V gene: TRBV2; J gene: TRBJ1-2; CDR3 DNA: TGTGCCAGCAGTGAAGCGCTCATAGGAGGCGAAGACTACACCTTC; CDR3 protein: CASSEALIGGEDYTF
D gene: TRBD2; CDR3 length: 18; clone size: -; V gene: TRBV4-3; J gene: TRBJ2-1; CDR3 DNA: TGCGCCAGCAGCCAAGGGGGATCGACTAGCGGGGGCTGGAATGAGCAGTTCTTC; CDR3 protein: CASSQGGSTSGGWNEQFF
D gene: -; CDR3 length: 14; clone size: -; V gene: TRBV9; J gene: TRBJ1-2; CDR3 DNA: TGTGCCAGCAGCGGAACGAAAACTATTTATGGCTACACCTTC; CDR3 protein: CASSGTKTIYGYTF
D gene: -; CDR3 length: 13; clone size: -; V gene: TRBV7-3; J gene: TRBJ2-5; CDR3 DNA: TGTGCCAGCAGCTTAAGCGAAGTCGAGACCCAGTACTTC; CDR3 protein: CASSLSEVETQYF
D gene: -; CDR3 length: 14; clone size: -; V gene: TRBV7-6; J gene: TRBJ1-1; CDR3 DNA: TGTGCCAGCAGCACCCCTCAGGGGAGCGTTGAAGCTTTCTTT; CDR3 protein: CASSTPQGSVEAFF
D gene: -; CDR3 length: 13; clone size: few; V gene: TRBV19; J gene: TRBJ2-2; CDR3 DNA: TGTGCCAGTAGTGCCCCCGGGACCGGGGAGCTGTTTTTT; CDR3 protein: CASSAPGTGELFF
D gene: TRBD1; CDR3 length: 14; clone size: -; V gene: TRBV7-9; J gene: TRBJ2-7; CDR3 DNA: TGTGTCAGCATCCCGACAGGGGGCCTCTACGAGCAGTACTTC; CDR3 protein: CVSIPTGGLYEQYF
D gene: -; CDR3 length: 14; clone size: -; V gene: TRBV15; J gene: TRBJ1-5; CDR3 DNA: TGTGCCACCAGCAGAGATTTGGGAGATCAGCCCCAGCATTTT; CDR3 protein: CATSRDLGDQPQHF
D gene: -; CDR3 length: 15; clone size: many; V gene: TRBV12-3/TRBV12-4; J gene: TRBJ1-1; CDR3 DNA: TGTGCCAGCAGTGTAATACAGGTACTGGGCACTGAAGCTTTCTTT; CDR3 protein: CASSVIQVLGTEAFF
D gene: -; CDR3 length: 15; clone size: -; V gene: TRBV13; J gene: TRBJ2-1; CDR3 DNA: TGTGCCAGCAGCGCCGAGGGTAGAGGTTACAATGAGCAGTTCTTC; CDR3 protein: CASSAEGRGYNEQFF
D gene: -; CDR3 length: 16; clone size: few; V gene: TRBV6-2/TRBV6-3; J gene: TRBJ1-6; CDR3 DNA: TGTGCCAGCAGTTTTGGGGGAATGGGTTATAATTCACCCCTCCACTTT; CDR3 protein: CASSFGGMGYNSPLHF